This T cell receptor beta chain was retrieved from a study of OX40 agonist ivuxolimab in advanced cancers. Method: immunoSEQ multiplex PCR; TCRdb's copy keeps in-frame clones and lacks some. The profile covers about 52,000 clones, with 94% appearing a single time and around 12% taken by the ten largest. This CDR3 comprises 16 residues. V shed 6 bases, J shed 0 bases, and the junction held 11 bases outside the gene matches. Germline CDR1 and CDR2: KGHSH and LQKENI. The source was CD4+ or CD8+ T cells sorted from blood, collected in a trial of the OX40 agonist ivuxolimab. The gene calls are TRBV18 and TRBJ2-7; 7 bases match TRBD1. The TCR originated in an adult with an advanced solid tumor such as melanoma, head and neck, liver or kidney cancer. This CDR3 reads CASSQQGQTSSYEQYF. Here the CDR3 DNA reads TGTGCCAGCTCCCAGCAGGGACAGACGAGCTCCTACGAGCAGTACTTC.